This T cell receptor beta chain was obtained from a study of CD8+ T cells in alopecia areata. The length of the CDR3 is 15 residues. Germline V gives CDR1 MDHEN, CDR2 SYDVKM. J was trimmed by 6 bases and V by 6 bases; bases with no gene match: 6. Reverse transcribed after extraction, RNA yielded cDNA as the sequencing template. The protocol was immunoSEQ multiplex PCR, while the TCRdb copy is restricted to in-frame clones and leaves out a portion. The table records more than 200,000 clones, about 40% of them present only once. Treatment defined: oral pan-JAK inhibitor, 5-10 mg twice daily. Sorted populations comprised CD4+ and CD8+ T cells obtained from PBMCs. Study outcomes and limitations: The link between baseline CD8+ expansion and response remains uncertain with one nonresponder. In scalp, tofacitinib significantly decreased clonality and expanded CD8+ clones among the top 100.

This clone appeared a few times. The antigen remains undetermined. The sequencing here drew on CD4+ T cells sorted from blood, taken at approximately week 36, from a patient treated with tofacitinib. The V and J genes are TRBV28 and TRBJ2-2, with TRBD2 matching over 11 bases. The sequence was collected from a human donor with alopecia areata. The CDR3, as DNA: TGTGCCAGCAGCGTAGCGGGAGGGAAATCCGGGGAGCTGTTTTTT. Amino acids: CASSVAGGKSGELFF.